The present T cell receptor beta chain was sequenced within a study of post-analysis software for immune sequencing data. The CDR3 is 14 residues long. A remark on this clonotype: Its antigen is currently unknown.

General study points: Multiple sclerosis was associated with a significant reduction in normalized Chao1 diversity relative to controls. A handful of TRBV segments appeared more often in patients than in controls, and TRBV5-6, TRBV5-1 and TRBV20-1 were among these.

Each TCR beta cDNA library carried unique molecular identifiers. Each CDR3 protein is one row after TCRdb ran MiXCR on the PCR reads. The profile shows 500,000 to 600,000 distinct CDR3 sequences, around 44% of them singletons. The sequence derives from a girl between 10 and 17 years old with multiple sclerosis. The chain carries TRBV12-3 or TRBV12-4 and TRBJ2-4; D may correspond to TRBD1 or TRBD2 (7 bases each). The J call is uncertain, as TRBJ2-7 better fits the DNA end. Sequenced: blood. The CDR3 DNA follows: TGTGCCAGCACGAGAGCGGGACAGCTCTACGAGCAGTACTTC. Its translation is CASTRAGQLYEQYF.